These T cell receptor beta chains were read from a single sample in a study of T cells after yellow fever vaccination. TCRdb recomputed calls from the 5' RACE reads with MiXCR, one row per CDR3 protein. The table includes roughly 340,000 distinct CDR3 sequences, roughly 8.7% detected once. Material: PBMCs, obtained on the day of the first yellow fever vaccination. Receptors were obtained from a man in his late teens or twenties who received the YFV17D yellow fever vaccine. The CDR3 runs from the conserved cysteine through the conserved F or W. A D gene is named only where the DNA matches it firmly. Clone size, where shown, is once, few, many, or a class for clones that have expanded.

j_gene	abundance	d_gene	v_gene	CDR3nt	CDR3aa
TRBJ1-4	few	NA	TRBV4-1	TGCGCCAGCAGCCAAGATGAGGGCAGGGGCAATGAAAAACTGTTTTTT	CASSQDEGRGNEKLFF
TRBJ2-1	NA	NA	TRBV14	TGTGCCAGCAGCCACAGTAGAACAGCGCTAAACAATGAGCAGTTCTTC	CASSHSRTALNNEQFF
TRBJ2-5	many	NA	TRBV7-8	TGTGCCAGCAGCTTTGGGCGGGACGAAGAGACCCAGTACTTC	CASSFGRDEETQYF
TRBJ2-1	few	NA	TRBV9	TGTGCCAGCAGTCTCAGCCAGGGTCAGTTTATCTCCTACAATGAGCAGTTCTTC	CASSLSQGQFISYNEQFF
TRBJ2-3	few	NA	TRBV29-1	TGCAGCGTTGACAGTCGGGGCACAGATACGCAGTATTTT	CSVDSRGTDTQYF
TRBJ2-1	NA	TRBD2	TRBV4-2	TGTGCCAGCAGCCAAGGCGGGGGGGGCTACAATGAGCAGTTCTTC	CASSQGGGGYNEQFF
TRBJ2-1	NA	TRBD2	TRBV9	TGTGCCAGCAGCGTGGGACTAGCGGGGGGGCGTTCCTACAATGAGCAGTTCTTC	CASSVGLAGGRSYNEQFF
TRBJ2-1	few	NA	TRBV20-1	TGCAGTGCTAGAGATGGCCAAGGGTGGGACAATGAGCAGTTCTTC	CSARDGQGWDNEQFF
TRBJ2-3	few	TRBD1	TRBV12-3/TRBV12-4	TGTGCCAGCAGTTTAGGTACAGGGGGCTTAACAGATACGCAGTATTTT	CASSLGTGGLTDTQYF
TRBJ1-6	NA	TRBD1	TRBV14	TGTGCCAGCAGCCAAGCCGCAGGGGGGAATTCACCCCTCCACTTT	CASSQAAGGNSPLHF
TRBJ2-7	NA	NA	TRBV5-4	TGTGCCAGCAGCTTGGGGGGACCTCCGTTCGCGCAGTACTTC	CASSLGGPPFAQYF
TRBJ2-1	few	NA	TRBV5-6	TGTGCCAGCAGCCTCCTGGGACTGCTCAATGAGCAGTTCTTC	CASSLLGLLNEQFF
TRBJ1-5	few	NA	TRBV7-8	TGTGCCAGCAGCCAAATGGAGGGGTTTGACCAGCCCCAGCATTTT	CASSQMEGFDQPQHF
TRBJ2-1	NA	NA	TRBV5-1	TGCGCCAGCAGCATTCAAGACGGACACAATGAGCAGTTCTTC	CASSIQDGHNEQFF
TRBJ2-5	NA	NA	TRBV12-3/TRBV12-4	TGTGCCAGCAGTTTTACCAGTGTCAAAGAGACCCAGTACTTC	CASSFTSVKETQYF
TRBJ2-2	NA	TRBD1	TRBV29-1	TGCAGCGCCACAGGGGCGGTTGGCGGGGAGCTGTTTTTT	CSATGAVGGELFF
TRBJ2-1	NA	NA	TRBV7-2	TGTGCCAGCAGCACCCGGGGGGACAACAATGAGCAGTTCTTC	CASSTRGDNNEQFF
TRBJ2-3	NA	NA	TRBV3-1	TGTGCCAGCAGCCCAGGATTCACAGATACGCAGTATTTT	CASSPGFTDTQYF
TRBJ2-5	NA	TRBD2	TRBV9	TGTGCCAGCAGCGTAGAGCCTGCGGGGGAACAAGAGACCCAGTACTTC	CASSVEPAGEQETQYF
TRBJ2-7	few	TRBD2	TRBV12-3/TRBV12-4	TGTGCCAGCAGTTTTTTAGGCGGGGGAGAGTACGAGCAGTACTTC	CASSFLGGGEYEQYF
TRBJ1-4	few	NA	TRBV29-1	TGCAGCGTCGTACAAAGGGGTAATGAAAAACTGTTTTTT	CSVVQRGNEKLFF
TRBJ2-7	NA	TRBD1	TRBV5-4	TGTGCCAGCAGCTTGGGTCCGACAGGGGGGGACTACGAGCAGTACTTC	CASSLGPTGGDYEQYF
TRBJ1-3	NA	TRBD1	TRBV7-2	TGTGCCAGCAGCTTCTTACCGGGACAGGGGGCCAACACCATATATTTT	CASSFLPGQGANTIYF
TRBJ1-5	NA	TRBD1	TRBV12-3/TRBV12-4	TGTGCCAGCAGGGAAACAGGGGTCCAGCCCCAGCATTTT	CASRETGVQPQHF
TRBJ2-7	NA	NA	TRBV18	TGTGCCAGCTCACCTGCGGCTAGCTCCTACGAGCAGTACTTC	CASSPAASSYEQYF
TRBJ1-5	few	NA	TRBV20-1	TGCAGTGCTAGAGATAAGGGGTATAGCAATCAGCCCCAGCATTTT	CSARDKGYSNQPQHF
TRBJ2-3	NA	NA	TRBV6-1	TGTGCCAGCAGCCCAGCCTTCGGGGAGGCAGATACGCAGTATTTT	CASSPAFGEADTQYF
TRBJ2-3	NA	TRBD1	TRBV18	TGTGCCAGCTCACGTTCGACAGGGGGCGCGGATACGCAGTATTTT	CASSRSTGGADTQYF
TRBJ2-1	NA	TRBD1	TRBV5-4	TGTGCCAGCAGCTTGGCGTTTAAGGGACAGGGCATACCGGCCCTCAATGAGCAGTTCTTC	CASSLAFKGQGIPALNEQFF
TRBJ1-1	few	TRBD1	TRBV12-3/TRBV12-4	TGTGCCAGCAGAGTCATACAGGGGTCGAGCACTGAAGCTTTCTTT	CASRVIQGSSTEAFF
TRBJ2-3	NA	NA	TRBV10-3	TGTGCCATCAGTGGGACAACGAAAGGAGATACGCAGTATTTT	CAISGTTKGDTQYF
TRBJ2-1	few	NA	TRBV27	TGTGCCAGCCAGCGGCCGGGTTACAATGAGCAGTTCTTC	CASQRPGYNEQFF
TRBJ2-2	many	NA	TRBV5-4	TGTGCCAGCAGCCCAGGGGTGGCTACCGGGGAGCTGTTTTTT	CASSPGVATGELFF
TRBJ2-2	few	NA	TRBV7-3	TGTGCCAGCAGCTTAACGCGCCTCACCGGGGAGCTGTTTTTT	CASSLTRLTGELFF
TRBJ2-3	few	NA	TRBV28	TGTGCCAGCAGAGGAGTCATCACAGATACGCAGTATTTT	CASRGVITDTQYF
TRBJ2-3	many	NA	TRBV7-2	TGTGCCAGCAGGCCGCAGACAGATACGCAGTATTTT	CASRPQTDTQYF
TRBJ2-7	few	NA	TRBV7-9	TGTGCCACCTCGGGTAGCGGAGCCTACGAGCAGTACTTC	CATSGSGAYEQYF
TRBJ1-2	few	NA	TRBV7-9	TGTGCCAGCAGCTCAGGGCGTTTTGGCTACACCTTC	CASSSGRFGYTF
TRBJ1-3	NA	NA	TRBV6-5	TGTGCCAGCAGTTACACCCCCGCCTCTGGAAACACCATATATTTT	CASSYTPASGNTIYF
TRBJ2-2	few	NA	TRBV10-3	TGTGCCATCAATCCGGGTAGTAACACCGGGGAGCTGTTTTTT	CAINPGSNTGELFF
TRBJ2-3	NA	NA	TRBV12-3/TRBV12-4	TGTGCCAGCATCACCTCGGGGGTCACAGATACGCAGTATTTT	CASITSGVTDTQYF
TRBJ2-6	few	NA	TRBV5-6	TGTGCCAGCAGCTTCCGTACTTCGGGGGCCAACGTCCTGACTTTC	CASSFRTSGANVLTF
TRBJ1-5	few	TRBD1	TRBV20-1	TGCAGTGCGGACAGGGGGCCCGATCAGCCCCAGCATTTT	CSADRGPDQPQHF
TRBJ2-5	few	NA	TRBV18	TGTGCCAGCCTCACGCAGCCTCAAGAGACCCAGTACTTC	CASLTQPQETQYF
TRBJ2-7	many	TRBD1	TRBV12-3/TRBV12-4	TGTGCCAGCAGTTTAAGTTTTAGGGACAGAAACTACGAGCAGTACTTC	CASSLSFRDRNYEQYF
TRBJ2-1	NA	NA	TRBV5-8	TGTGCCAGCAGCTTGGTTGGGGCAGCGTACAATGAGCAGTTCTTC	CASSLVGAAYNEQFF
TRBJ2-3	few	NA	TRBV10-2	TGCGCCAGCAGAGACGGACCCTCCACAGATACGCAGTATTTT	CASRDGPSTDTQYF
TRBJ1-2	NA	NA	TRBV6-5	TGTGCCAGCAGTTACTACGTGAGCTATGGCTACACCTTC	CASSYYVSYGYTF
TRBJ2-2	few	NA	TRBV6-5	TGTGCCAGCAGTTACAACAGCATTATCACCGGGGAGCTGTTTTTT	CASSYNSIITGELFF
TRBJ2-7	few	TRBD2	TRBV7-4	TGTGCCAGCAGCCTCGGACTAGCGGCCAGACGAAAAGACGAGCAGTACTTC	CASSLGLAARRKDEQYF
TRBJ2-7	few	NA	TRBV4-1	TGCGCCAGCAGCCAAGGATCTACCCTCGACGAGCAGTACTTC	CASSQGSTLDEQYF
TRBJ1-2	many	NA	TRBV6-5	TGTGCCAGCAGTTACTCTCCTAGACAGAATGGCTACACCTTC	CASSYSPRQNGYTF
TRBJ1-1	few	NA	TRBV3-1	TGTGCCAGCAGCCAATACCGGGACATACCTTGGAGCACTGAAGCTTTCTTT	CASSQYRDIPWSTEAFF
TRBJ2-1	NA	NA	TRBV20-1	TGCAGTGCCACCGCCTACAATGAGCAGTTCTTC	CSATAYNEQFF
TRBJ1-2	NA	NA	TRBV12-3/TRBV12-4	TGTGCCAGCAGTTTTTTTCTTACCAATAATGGCTACACCTTC	CASSFFLTNNGYTF
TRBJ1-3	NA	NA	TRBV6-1	TGTGCCAGCAGCCAGGGGCCCGTAGCTGGAAACACCATATATTTT	CASSQGPVAGNTIYF
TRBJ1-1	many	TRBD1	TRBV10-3	TGTGCCATCAACCAGGGGGCTGGCACTGAAGCTTTCTTT	CAINQGAGTEAFF
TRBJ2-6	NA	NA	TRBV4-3	TGCGCCAGCAGCCAAGATTTGTTTGCAGGGGGGACCTCTGGGGCCAACGTCCTGACTTTC	CASSQDLFAGGTSGANVLTF
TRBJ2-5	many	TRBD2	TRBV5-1	TGCGCCAGCAGCCAGCGGGAACAAGAGACCCAGTACTTC	CASSQREQETQYF